Presented here are 21 T cell receptor beta chains from one specimen sequenced in a study of cytomegalovirus exposure and HLA in healthy donors. Primers: 60 Vbeta forward and 13 Jbeta reverse. Sequencing was performed with immunoSEQ multiplex PCR; in TCRdb, only in-frame clones are kept and a portion is missing. This sample carries fewer than 130,000 clones, around 80% of them seen once, and the ten largest clones take 5% to 8%. The sample taken for sequencing was PBMCs. All receptors derive from a man aged 25-45 years in good health and CMV-seropositive.

Here the CDR3 reads CASSPTAGDGYTF. The CDR3 bases are TGTGCCAGTAGTCCAACGGCGGGGGATGGCTACACCTTC. This chain joins TRBV19 and TRBJ1-2, with D perhaps matching TRBD1 (5 bases). This CDR3 spans 13 amino acids. Deletions cut 5 bases from V and 6 bases from J, with 13 bases between. Germline V lookup: CDR1 LNHDA, CDR2 SQIVND (reference sequence).

The chain combines TRBV9 with TRBJ2-2, with 10 bases fitting TRBD2. This CDR3 region has 16 residues. Germline CDR1 is SGDLS and CDR2 is YYNGEE. V shed 3 bases and J 4 bases; nucleotides not matched to a gene: 6. This CDR3 is CASSGTSGASTGELFF. The CDR3 DNA is TGTGCCAGCAGCGGAACTAGCGGGGCGAGCACCGGGGAGCTGTTTTTT. Full variable domain (remainder filled in from reference TRBV9 and TRBJ2-2): DSGVTQTPKHLITATGQRVTLRCSPRSGDLSVYWYQQSLDQGLQFLIQYYNGEERAKGNILERFSAQQFPDLHSELNLSSLELGDSALYFCASSGTSGASTGELFFGEGSRLTVL.

This clone was seen a single time. V is TRBV6-5 and J is TRBJ1-5; D is unresolved. Trimming shortened V by 5 bases and J by 5 bases, and 4 bases separated the two germline ends. Germline values: CDR1 MNHEY, CDR2 SVGAGI. The CDR3 runs 11 residues. The CDR3 nucleotides read TGTGCCAGCAGTGAGTATCAGCCCCAGCATTTT. Protein: CASSEYQPQHF.

The chain uses TRBV14 and TRBJ1-6, with D hard to call. The CDR3 length is 15 residues. The ends were cut back, 1 base at V and 10 bases at J, with 14 bases in the middle. CDR1 and CDR2 (germline): SGHDN, FVKESK. The CDR3 protein is CASSQVRGFRSPLHF. DNA of the CDR3: TGTGCCAGCAGCCAAGTGCGGGGTTTTAGGTCACCCCTCCACTTT.

V and J are TRBV10-3 and TRBJ1-2, with 7 bases that match TRBD1. The CDR3 consists of 14 residues. Trimming cost V 9 bases and J 5 bases; bases outside gene matches: 12. In germline, CDR1 is ENHRY, CDR2 SYGVKD. CDR3 sequence reads: CAMGDGDSYYGYTF. CDR3 nucleotides: TGTGCCATGGGGGACGGGGACAGCTATTATGGCTACACCTTC.

The table lists this clone with a count of one. The gene calls are TRBV7-9 and TRBJ1-5; no firm D call. Germline assignment: CDR1 SEHNR and CDR2 FQNEAQ (reference sequence). V was shortened by 3 bases and J by 4 bases, with 7 bases between the two germline ends. CDR3 size: 13 residues. The chain's CDR3 is CASSFGVNQPQHF. The CDR3 DNA is TGTGCCAGCAGCTTTGGAGTAAATCAGCCCCAGCATTTT. Combining the CDR3 with reference TRBV7-9 and TRBJ1-5 gives the whole variable domain DTGVSQNPRHKITKRGQNVTFRCDPISEHNRLYWYRQTLGQGPEFLTYFQNEAQLEKSRLLSDRFSAERPKGSFSTLEIQRTEQGDSAMYLCASSFGVNQPQHFGDGTRLSIL.

The chain joins TRBV15 to TRBJ1-3; no clear D gene. V lost 0 bases, J lost 1 base, and 7 bases lay in between. The CDR3 sequence is 15 residues long. The V gene's germline CDR1 is LNHNV and CDR2 YYDKDF (reference sequence). CDR3 sequence: CATSREIESGNTIYF. The DNA of the CDR3 is TGTGCCACCAGCAGAGAAATCGAGTCTGGAAACACCATATATTTT. Looking up the rest from reference TRBV15 and TRBJ1-3 gives the full variable domain: DAMVIQNPRYQVTQFGKPVTLSCSQTLNHNVMYWYQQKSSQAPKLLFHYYDKDFNNEADTPDNFQSRRPNTSFCFLDIRSPGLGDTAMYLCATSREIESGNTIYFGEGSWLTVV.

J is TRBJ1-4 and V is TRBV19; the D gene is possibly TRBD1 (6 bases). The germline V and J ends were trimmed by 1 base and 2 bases, with 26 bases remaining between them. The CDR3 has 21 amino acids. Germline V lookup: CDR1 LNHDA, CDR2 SQIVND (reference sequence). Here the CDR3 reads CASSIGAGRGGHHSTNEKLFF. For the CDR3, the DNA is TGTGCCAGTAGTATAGGAGCGGGGCGGGGGGGACATCATAGTACTAATGAAAAACTGTTTTTT.

This sequence joins TRBV7-3 and TRBJ2-6; D is unresolved. The CDR3 length is 15 residues. The germline CDR1 and CDR2 sequences are SGHTA and FQGTGA. V was clipped by 2 bases and J by 7 bases, with 12 bases between them. The CDR3 DNA sequence: TGTGCCAGCAGCTTACCCTCGCACAGAGCCAACGTCCTGACTTTC. Translation gives CASSLPSHRANVLTF.

The chain uses TRBV18 and TRBJ2-1, with 8 positions matching TRBD1. The V gene's germline CDR1 is KGHSH and CDR2 LQKENI. This CDR3 is 17 amino acids long. J gave up 7 bases and V 2 bases, and 13 bases lay outside the gene matches. The CDR3 reads CASSPSQGADNLNEQFF. CDR3 DNA sequence: TGTGCCAGCTCACCAAGCCAGGGGGCAGATAATTTAAATGAGCAGTTCTTC.

This clone is a singleton in its sample. The rearrangement links TRBV19 to TRBJ1-5; D remains unclear. CDR1 is LNHDA and CDR2 is SQIVND in the germline V gene (reference sequence). This CDR3 comprises 15 residues. Trimming took off 0 bases at V and 0 bases at J, with 6 bases between the two ends. The CDR3 nucleotides are TGTGCCAGTAGTATAGAAGCGTATAGCAATCAGCCCCAGCATTTT. Its translation: CASSIEAYSNQPQHF.

The rearrangement links TRBV5-1 to TRBJ1-4; D gene ambiguous. CDR3 length: 14 amino acids. V was clipped by 1 base and J by 3 bases, with 7 bases between them. Germline V gene data show CDR1 as SGHRS and CDR2 as YFSETQ. This CDR3 reads CASSLFSANEKLFF. The CDR3 DNA reads TGCGCCAGCAGCTTGTTCTCGGCTAATGAAAAACTGTTTTTT. Using reference TRBV5-1 and TRBJ1-4 for the parts outside the CDR3, the full variable domain is KAGVTQTPRYLIKTRGQQVTLSCSPISGHRSVSWYQQTPGQGLQFLFEYFSETQRNKGNFPGRFSGRQFSNSRSEMNVSTLELGDSALYLCASSLFSANEKLFFGSGTQLSVL.

This chain joins TRBV5-1 and TRBJ2-3; TRBD1 is a possible D gene (5 bases). The CDR3 runs to 14 residues. The germline CDR1 and CDR2 sequences are SGHRS and YFSETQ. Trimming pared 5 bases from V and 6 bases from J, leaving 16 bases between. In DNA, the CDR3 is TGCGCCAGCAGAGTAGGGGCTCGAGAGGATACGCAGTATTTT. Its protein product is CASRVGAREDTQYF.

This chain uses TRBV10-3 with TRBJ1-1; maybe TRBD1 (5 bases). V was trimmed by 4 bases and J by 4 bases, leaving 13 bases between them. In germline, CDR1 is ENHRY, CDR2 SYGVKD. This CDR3 has 14 residues. The CDR3 is CAISVSEGLTEAFF. The CDR3 DNA reads as TGTGCCATCAGTGTTTCGGAGGGGCTCACTGAAGCTTTCTTT.

This clone came up once. This sequence joins TRBV5-4 and TRBJ1-1, with 10 bases identical to TRBD1. Germline CDR1 SGHNT, CDR2 YYREEE (reference sequence). V was clipped by 4 bases and J by 3 bases; unmatched bases: 9. CDR3 length equals 16 residues. This chain's CDR3 is CASSPGRGQGYTEAFF. CDR3 sequence (DNA): TGTGCCAGCAGCCCCGGCAGGGGACAGGGGTACACTGAAGCTTTCTTT.

The rearrangement joins TRBV25-1 to TRBJ1-1, with D perhaps matching TRBD1 (5 bases). Per germline, CDR1 MGHDK and CDR2 SYGVNS. Trimming took 7 bases from V and 4 from J, leaving 10 bases between them. The CDR3 sequence is 12 residues long. CDR3 sequence reads: CASTQGRTEAFF. CDR3 nucleotides: TGTGCCAGCACCCAGGGTCGCACTGAAGCTTTCTTT.

This chain uses TRBV9 with TRBJ1-2; the match to TRBD1 covers 8 bases. CDR3 length: 16 amino acids. Trimming took 1 base from V and 2 from J; bases not matched to a gene: 7. Germline CDR1 reads SGDLS; CDR2 reads YYNGEE. This CDR3 reads CASSVPRTGTNYGYTF. CDR3 sequence (DNA): TGTGCCAGCAGCGTACCACGGACAGGGACGAACTATGGCTACACCTTC.

The chain employs TRBV7-9 and TRBJ1-1; D gene uncertain. The germline gives CDR1 SEHNR, CDR2 FQNEAQ (reference sequence). V was pared by 5 bases and J by 5 bases, with 21 bases between. The CDR3 has 16 residues. CDR3 loop: CASSNMTWYYTTEAFF. CDR3 coding DNA: TGTGCCAGCAGCAACATGACATGGTATTATACTACTGAAGCTTTCTTT.

The chain couples TRBV5-5 to TRBJ2-1; TRBD2 aligns across 8 bases. Germline V gene data show CDR1 as SGHKS and CDR2 as YYEKEE (reference sequence). This CDR3 is 14 amino acids long. J was trimmed by 3 bases and V by 3 bases; bases with no gene match: 2. CDR3 sequence: CASSWGLDYNEQFF. CDR3 DNA: TGTGCCAGCAGCTGGGGACTAGACTACAATGAGCAGTTCTTC.

The chain has TRBV7-3 and TRBJ2-7, with 9 bases that match TRBD2. The V gene's germline CDR1 is SGHTA and CDR2 FQGTGA. After removal of 2 bases from V and 4 bases from J, the junction contained 6 bases not matched to a gene. There are 15 residues in the CDR3. The CDR3 DNA is TGTGCCAGCAGCTTAGCGGGGGGGCCAAATTACGAGCAGTACTTC. The encoded protein is CASSLAGGPNYEQYF. Full variable domain (outside the CDR3, taken from reference TRBV7-3 and TRBJ2-7): GAGVSQTPSNKVTEKGKYVELRCDPISGHTALYWYRQSLGQGPEFLIYFQGTGAADDSGLPNDRFFAVRPEGSVSTLKIQRTERGDSAVYLCASSLAGGPNYEQYFGPGTRLTVT.

The V and J genes are TRBV4-2 and TRBJ2-1; possible D gene TRBD2, 6 bases. Germline lookup yields CDR1 LGHNA and CDR2 YNFKEQ. CDR3 size: 15 residues. The V end lost 1 base, the J end lost 2 bases, and 9 bases lay between the germline ends. The CDR3 DNA is TGTGCCAGCAGCCAAGGCGGGGTACCCTACAATGAGCAGTTCTTC. Its protein product is CASSQGGVPYNEQFF.